This section outlines one T cell receptor beta chain sequence together with its context. This specimen comes from a study of cytotoxic CD8 clonotypes in ibrutinib-treated CLL. This CDR3 has 14 amino acids. Per the germline V gene, CDR1 is SEHNR and CDR2 is FQNEAQ (reference sequence). V dropped 5 bases and J dropped 4; count of bases not matched to a gene: 4. Assay used: immunoSEQ multiplex PCR; TCRdb lists only in-frame clones, some missing. Of about 130,000 clones listed, around 84% were seen once; the top ten hold 3.3%. This specimen consisted of PBMCs, obtained after 24 months of ibrutinib treatment. The J gene is TRBJ1-4, the V gene TRBV7-9; 7 bases are a match to TRBD1. The clonotype comes from a human donor with chronic lymphocytic leukemia. The CDR3 nucleotides read TGTGCCAGCAGCCAACAGGGGCATAATGAAAAACTGTTTTTT. This codes for CASSQQGHNEKLFF.